The present entry profiles one T cell receptor beta chain with its context. The target antigen is unknown. The data derive from a study of OX40 agonist ivuxolimab in advanced cancers. The wider study: Partial responses were recorded for three patients, including one with hepatocellular carcinoma and two with cutaneous melanoma. Study findings and constraints: The investigators did not determine what antigen specificity the expanded peripheral T cells had.

The data were produced by immunoSEQ multiplex PCR, yet TCRdb's version contains in-frame clones alone and is incomplete. The data contain tens of thousands of clones, 85% to 90% of them singletons. Sample: CD4+ or CD8+ T cells sorted from blood, taken in a trial of the OX40 agonist ivuxolimab. The receptor was isolated from an adult with an advanced solid tumor such as melanoma, head and neck, liver or kidney cancer.

The CDR3 protein is CASSVEGTRGHTQYF. DNA for the CDR3: TGTGCCAGCAGCGTAGAGGGGACCAGAGGGCATACGCAGTATTTT. The rearrangement joins TRBV9 to TRBJ2-3; D may be TRBD1 or TRBD2 (5 bases each). In germline, CDR1 is SGDLS, CDR2 YYNGEE. The V and J ends lost 0 bases and 7 bases respectively, with 15 bases between them. This CDR3 contains 15 residues.